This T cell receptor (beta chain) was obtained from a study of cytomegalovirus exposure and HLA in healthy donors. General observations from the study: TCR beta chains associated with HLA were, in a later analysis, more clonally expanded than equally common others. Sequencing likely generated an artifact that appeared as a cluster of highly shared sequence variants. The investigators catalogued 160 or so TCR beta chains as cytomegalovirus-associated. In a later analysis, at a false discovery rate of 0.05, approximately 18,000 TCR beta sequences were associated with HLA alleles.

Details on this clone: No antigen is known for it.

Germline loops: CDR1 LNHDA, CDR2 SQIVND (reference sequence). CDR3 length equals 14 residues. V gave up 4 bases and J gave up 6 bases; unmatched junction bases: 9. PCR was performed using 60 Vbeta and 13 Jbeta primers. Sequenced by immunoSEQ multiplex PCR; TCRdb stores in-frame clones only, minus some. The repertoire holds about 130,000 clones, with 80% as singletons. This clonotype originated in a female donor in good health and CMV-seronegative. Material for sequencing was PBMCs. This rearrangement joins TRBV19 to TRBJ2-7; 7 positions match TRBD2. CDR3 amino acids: CASSTVVGGSEQYF. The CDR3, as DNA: TGTGCCAGTAGTACAGTGGTGGGGGGGTCCGAGCAGTACTTC. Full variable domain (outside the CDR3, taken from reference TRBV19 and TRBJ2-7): DGGITQSPKYLFRKEGQNVTLSCEQNLNHDAMYWYRQDPGQGLRLIYYSQIVNDFQKGDIAEGYSVSREKKESFPLTVTSAQKNPTAFYLCASSTVVGGSEQYFGPGTRLTVT.